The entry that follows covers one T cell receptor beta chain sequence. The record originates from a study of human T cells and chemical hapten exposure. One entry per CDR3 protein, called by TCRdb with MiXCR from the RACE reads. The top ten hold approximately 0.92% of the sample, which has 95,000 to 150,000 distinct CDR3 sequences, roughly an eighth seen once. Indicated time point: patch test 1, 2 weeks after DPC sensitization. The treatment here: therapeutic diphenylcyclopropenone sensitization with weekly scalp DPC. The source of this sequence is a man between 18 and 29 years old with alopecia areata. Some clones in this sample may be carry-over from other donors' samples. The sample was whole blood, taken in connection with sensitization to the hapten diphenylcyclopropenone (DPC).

CDR3 in amino acids: CSARPLPGQGTTGNTIYF. CDR3 coding DNA: TGCAGTGCTAGACCCCTCCCTGGACAGGGAACTACTGGAAACACCATATATTTT. The chain links TRBV20-1 to TRBJ1-3; 8 nucleotides line up with TRBD1. In germline, CDR1 is DFQATT, CDR2 SNEGSKA (reference sequence). CDR3 length: 18 residues. The trim removed 2 bases at V and 2 bases at J, leaving 14 bases unmatched.